The T cell receptor (beta chain) under discussion was sequenced for a study of cytomegalovirus exposure and HLA in healthy donors. Study-level information: Of around 400 genotyped donors, 80% to 85% grouped in the Caucasian-associated ancestry cluster. Study-wide results and limits: High specificity and sensitivity for cytomegalovirus status were reported for the classifier. DRB1 had the most TCR associations and HLA-C the fewest, a later analysis found, with rates varying by HLA locus.

As to this clone: Its cognate antigen is unknown.

These donors, healthy bone marrow donors, were studied. The CDR3 has 14 amino acids. Germline values: CDR1 ENHRY, CDR2 SYGVKD. V gave up 10 bases and J gave up 9 bases; unmatched junction bases: 12. The PCR contained 60 Vbeta and 13 Jbeta primers. TCRdb's copy holds only in-frame clones and misses some; the assay was immunoSEQ multiplex PCR. The sample records fewer than 200,000 clones, roughly 13% being singletons. The V gene is TRBV10-3, the J gene TRBJ1-6; 7 bases map to TRBD1. The TCR comes from a man in his fifties in good health and CMV-seropositive. Specimen: PBMCs. The DNA of the CDR3 is TGTGCCACCCGGGACAGAGTCCCTCGTTCACCCCTCCACTTT. It is translated as CATRDRVPRSPLHF.